This is a list of T cell receptor beta chains from one sample in a study of shared clonotypes between healthy human individuals. The assay was immunoSEQ multiplex PCR, and TCRdb's table has in-frame clones only and misses some. The data show some 2,000,000 clones, approximately 95% seen once. The sequenced material came from naive CD8+ T cells sorted from blood. These receptors originate from a man younger than 35 in good health. Both conserved end residues are part of each CDR3. A D gene is named only where the DNA matches it firmly. A clone size is listed for some rows: how often the clone was seen (once, few, many), or a class if it is expanded.

CDR3: CASSQERGVNTEAFF; DNA: TGCGCCAGCAGCCAAGAAAGGGGAGTCAACACTGAAGCTTTCTTT; J: TRBJ1-1; V: TRBV4-1; size: once; D: NA
CDR3: CASSLTGTSGWIVDTYEQYF; DNA: TGTGCCAGCAGCTTGACTGGGACTAGCGGGTGGATCGTGGATACCTACGAGCAGTACTTC; J: TRBJ2-7; V: TRBV5-4; size: NA; D: TRBD2
CDR3: CASSAPGGAGNEQFF; DNA: TGTGCCAGCAGCGCCCCCGGGGGGGCCGGAAATGAGCAGTTCTTC; J: TRBJ2-1; V: TRBV7-3; size: NA; D: TRBD2
CDR3: CASSIGTSGYGYTF; DNA: TGTGCCAGTAGTATAGGGACTTCAGGGTATGGCTACACCTTC; J: TRBJ1-2; V: TRBV19; size: NA; D: NA
CDR3: CAIWARDEQFF; DNA: TGTGCCATCTGGGCGAGAGATGAGCAGTTCTTC; J: TRBJ2-1; V: TRBV10-3; size: NA; D: NA
CDR3: CASSVDLGQGLDGYTF; DNA: TGTGCCAGCAGCGTAGACCTGGGACAGGGTTTGGATGGCTACACCTTC; J: TRBJ1-2; V: TRBV9; size: once; D: TRBD1
CDR3: CASSLEGGGYNEQFF; DNA: TGTGCCAGCAGCTTAGAGGGCGGCGGCTACAATGAGCAGTTCTTC; J: TRBJ2-1; V: TRBV7-2; size: NA; D: NA
CDR3: CASSLEINPSGNTIYF; DNA: TGTGCCAGCAGCTTAGAAATTAACCCCTCTGGAAACACCATATATTTT; J: TRBJ1-3; V: TRBV7-9; size: NA; D: NA
CDR3: CASSELGGNQPQHF; DNA: TGTGCCAGCAGTGAACTCGGAGGCAATCAGCCCCAGCATTTT; J: TRBJ1-5; V: TRBV2; size: NA; D: NA
CDR3: CASSLIGSNQPQHF; DNA: TGTGCCAGCAGTTTGATAGGTAGCAATCAGCCCCAGCATTTT; J: TRBJ1-5; V: TRBV27; size: NA; D: NA
CDR3: CASSPHPEQYF; DNA: TGTGCCAGCAGCCCCCATCCTGAGCAGTACTTC; J: TRBJ2-7; V: TRBV9; size: NA; D: NA
CDR3: CASSLAQWEGAMGGYTF; DNA: TGTGCCAGCAGCTTGGCCCAATGGGAGGGGGCGATGGGTGGCTACACCTTC; J: TRBJ1-2; V: TRBV5-4; size: NA; D: TRBD1
CDR3: CASSPGLAATQFF; DNA: TGTGCCAGCAGTCCGGGACTAGCGGCGACGCAGTTCTTC; J: TRBJ2-1; V: TRBV27; size: once; D: TRBD2
CDR3: CASSFWQSSGNTIYF; DNA: TGTGCCAGCAGTTTCTGGCAGAGCTCTGGAAACACCATATATTTT; J: TRBJ1-3; V: TRBV28; size: NA; D: NA
CDR3: CASSVASGGAYEQYF; DNA: TGTGCCAGCAGCGTAGCTAGCGGGGGAGCCTACGAGCAGTACTTC; J: TRBJ2-7; V: TRBV9; size: NA; D: TRBD2
CDR3: CASSPGQSYEQYF; DNA: TGCGCCAGCAGCCCCGGGCAGTCCTACGAGCAGTACTTC; J: TRBJ2-7; V: TRBV5-1; size: NA; D: NA
CDR3: CAWIHSGSTDTQYF; DNA: TGTGCCTGGATCCATAGCGGTAGCACAGATACGCAGTATTTT; J: TRBJ2-3; V: TRBV30; size: NA; D: NA
CDR3: CASSLGPLLSSYNEQFF; DNA: TGTGCCAGCAGCTTAGGCCCACTCCTGAGCTCCTACAATGAGCAGTTCTTC; J: TRBJ2-1; V: TRBV11-2; size: NA; D: NA
CDR3: CASTGSYTGELFF; DNA: TGTGCCAGCACGGGTTCTTACACCGGGGAGCTGTTTTTT; J: TRBJ2-2; V: TRBV27; size: NA; D: NA
CDR3: CASSYLGGETQYF; DNA: TGTGCCAGCAGTTACCTCGGTGGAGAGACCCAGTACTTC; J: TRBJ2-5; V: TRBV6-5; size: NA; D: NA
CDR3: CASSPGTYRDTEAFF; DNA: TGTGCCAGCAGCCCCGGGACTTACAGGGACACTGAAGCTTTCTTT; J: TRBJ1-1; V: TRBV5-4; size: NA; D: NA
CDR3: CASSLFGTGRSETQYF; DNA: TGTGCCAGCAGTTTATTTGGGACAGGGAGATCAGAGACCCAGTACTTC; J: TRBJ2-5; V: TRBV28; size: NA; D: TRBD1
CDR3: CASSLGRQGSYEQYF; DNA: TGTGCCAGCAGCTTAGGTCGACAGGGTAGCTACGAGCAGTACTTC; J: TRBJ2-7; V: TRBV11-3; size: NA; D: TRBD1
CDR3: CASSPGGGLAGVHYNEQFF; DNA: TGTGCCAGCAGCCCAGGTGGTGGACTAGCGGGGGTTCATTACAATGAGCAGTTCTTC; J: TRBJ2-1; V: TRBV7-6; size: NA; D: TRBD2
CDR3: CASSFSPGTTYEQYF; DNA: TGTGCCAGCAGCTTCTCCCCCGGGACTACCTACGAGCAGTACTTC; J: TRBJ2-7; V: TRBV11-2; size: NA; D: TRBD2
CDR3: CAWTFTGPAGELFF; DNA: TGTGCCTGGACTTTTACCGGCCCGGCCGGGGAGCTGTTTTTT; J: TRBJ2-2; V: TRBV30; size: NA; D: NA
CDR3: CASSPSGGGFYNEQFF; DNA: TGTGCCAGCAGCCCCAGTGGAGGAGGATTCTACAATGAGCAGTTCTTC; J: TRBJ2-1; V: TRBV4-2; size: NA; D: NA
CDR3: CASTGLGPETQYF; DNA: TGTGCCAGTACCGGCCTGGGGCCGGAGACCCAGTACTTC; J: TRBJ2-5; V: TRBV28; size: NA; D: NA
CDR3: CAISDDRGNEKLFF; DNA: TGTGCCATCAGCGACGACAGGGGAAACGAAAAACTGTTTTTT; J: TRBJ1-4; V: TRBV10-3; size: NA; D: TRBD1
CDR3: CATSRGGADTYNEQFF; DNA: TGTGCCACCAGCAGAGGAGGGGCGGATACATACAATGAGCAGTTCTTC; J: TRBJ2-1; V: TRBV15; size: NA; D: NA
CDR3: CASSETAWDTEAFF; DNA: TGTGCCAGCAGCGAGACGGCTTGGGACACTGAAGCTTTCTTT; J: TRBJ1-1; V: TRBV4-2; size: NA; D: NA
CDR3: CASSGTGTRGDEQFF; DNA: TGTGCCAGCAGTGGTACCGGGACCCGAGGGGATGAGCAGTTCTTC; J: TRBJ2-1; V: TRBV6-5; size: NA; D: NA
CDR3: CASNEQGVLGQFF; DNA: TGCGCCAGCAATGAACAGGGGGTTTTGGGGCAGTTCTTC; J: TRBJ2-1; V: TRBV10-2; size: NA; D: TRBD1
CDR3: CASSEWDRVNSPLHF; DNA: TGTGCCAGCAGCGAATGGGACAGGGTAAATTCACCCCTCCACTTT; J: TRBJ1-6; V: TRBV5-8; size: NA; D: TRBD1
CDR3: CASSEFIAGRADTQYF; DNA: TGCGCCAGCAGTGAGTTCATAGCGGGGCGCGCAGATACGCAGTATTTT; J: TRBJ2-3; V: TRBV10-2; size: NA; D: TRBD2
CDR3: CASSVEPRAAYEQYF; DNA: TGTGCCAGCAGCGTAGAACCGAGGGCTGCCTACGAGCAGTACTTC; J: TRBJ2-7; V: TRBV9; size: NA; D: NA
CDR3: CAWTPPGNTIYF; DNA: TGTGCCTGGACCCCGCCTGGAAACACCATATATTTT; J: TRBJ1-3; V: TRBV30; size: once; D: NA
CDR3: CAWSSRIPPYEQYF; DNA: TGTGCCTGGAGTTCTCGGATCCCTCCCTACGAGCAGTACTTC; J: TRBJ2-7; V: TRBV30; size: NA; D: NA
CDR3: CASSLEGAGDTQYF; DNA: TGTGCCAGCAGCTTGGAGGGGGCGGGAGATACGCAGTATTTT; J: TRBJ2-3; V: TRBV5-6; size: NA; D: TRBD1
CDR3: CASSPGPGTETQYF; DNA: TGTGCCAGCAGTCCCGGACCCGGGACCGAGACCCAGTACTTC; J: TRBJ2-5; V: TRBV2; size: NA; D: NA
CDR3: CASSSVTGVISGANVLTF; DNA: TGTGCCAGCAGCTCGGTGACAGGTGTCATCTCTGGGGCCAACGTCCTGACTTTC; J: TRBJ2-6; V: TRBV7-9; size: NA; D: NA
CDR3: CASSLQVLAHEQYF; DNA: TGTGCCAGCAGCCTTCAGGTTCTAGCCCACGAGCAGTACTTC; J: TRBJ2-7; V: TRBV13; size: NA; D: NA
CDR3: CASSAIGGPHEQYF; DNA: TGCGCCAGCAGTGCAATAGGGGGCCCCCACGAGCAGTACTTC; J: TRBJ2-7; V: TRBV10-2; size: NA; D: TRBD1
CDR3: CASSLEVGLNTEAFF; DNA: TGTGCCAGCAGCTTAGAGGTCGGCTTGAACACTGAAGCTTTCTTT; J: TRBJ1-1; V: TRBV7-2; size: NA; D: NA
CDR3: CASTPGQGGRDTQYF; DNA: TGTGCCAGCACGCCGGGACAGGGAGGTCGAGATACGCAGTATTTT; J: TRBJ2-3; V: TRBV7-9; size: NA; D: TRBD1
CDR3: CASGPPRGYEQYF; DNA: TGTGCCAGCGGCCCCCCGAGGGGCTACGAGCAGTACTTC; J: TRBJ2-7; V: TRBV27; size: NA; D: NA
CDR3: CASSATSGRSYEQYF; DNA: TGTGCCAGTAGTGCGACTAGCGGCCGCTCCTACGAGCAGTACTTC; J: TRBJ2-7; V: TRBV19; size: NA; D: TRBD2
CDR3: CASSISMNTEAFF; DNA: TGTGCCAGTAGTATAAGTATGAACACTGAAGCTTTCTTT; J: TRBJ1-1; V: TRBV19; size: NA; D: NA
CDR3: CASSLGFGAKEETQYF; DNA: TGTGCCAGCAGCTTAGGATTTGGGGCTAAGGAAGAGACCCAGTACTTC; J: TRBJ2-5; V: TRBV11-2; size: NA; D: NA
CDR3: CAIGGQGAGETQYF; DNA: TGTGCCATCGGGGGACAGGGGGCAGGAGAGACCCAGTACTTC; J: TRBJ2-5; V: TRBV6-5; size: NA; D: TRBD1
CDR3: CASSQDQDSPNYGYTF; DNA: TGCGCCAGCAGCCAAGATCAGGACAGTCCTAACTATGGCTACACCTTC; J: TRBJ1-2; V: TRBV4-1; size: NA; D: NA
CDR3: CASSLREYNEQFF; DNA: TGTGCCAGCAGCCTCCGGGAATACAATGAGCAGTTCTTC; J: TRBJ2-1; V: TRBV6-5; size: NA; D: NA
CDR3: CASRSDREDVGQFF; DNA: TGTGCCAGCAGATCCGACAGGGAGGATGTCGGGCAGTTCTTC; J: TRBJ2-1; V: TRBV25-1; size: NA; D: NA
CDR3: CASSLAGQGGVYEQYF; DNA: TGTGCCAGCAGCTTGGCCGGACAGGGTGGGGTGTACGAGCAGTACTTC; J: TRBJ2-7; V: TRBV13; size: NA; D: TRBD1